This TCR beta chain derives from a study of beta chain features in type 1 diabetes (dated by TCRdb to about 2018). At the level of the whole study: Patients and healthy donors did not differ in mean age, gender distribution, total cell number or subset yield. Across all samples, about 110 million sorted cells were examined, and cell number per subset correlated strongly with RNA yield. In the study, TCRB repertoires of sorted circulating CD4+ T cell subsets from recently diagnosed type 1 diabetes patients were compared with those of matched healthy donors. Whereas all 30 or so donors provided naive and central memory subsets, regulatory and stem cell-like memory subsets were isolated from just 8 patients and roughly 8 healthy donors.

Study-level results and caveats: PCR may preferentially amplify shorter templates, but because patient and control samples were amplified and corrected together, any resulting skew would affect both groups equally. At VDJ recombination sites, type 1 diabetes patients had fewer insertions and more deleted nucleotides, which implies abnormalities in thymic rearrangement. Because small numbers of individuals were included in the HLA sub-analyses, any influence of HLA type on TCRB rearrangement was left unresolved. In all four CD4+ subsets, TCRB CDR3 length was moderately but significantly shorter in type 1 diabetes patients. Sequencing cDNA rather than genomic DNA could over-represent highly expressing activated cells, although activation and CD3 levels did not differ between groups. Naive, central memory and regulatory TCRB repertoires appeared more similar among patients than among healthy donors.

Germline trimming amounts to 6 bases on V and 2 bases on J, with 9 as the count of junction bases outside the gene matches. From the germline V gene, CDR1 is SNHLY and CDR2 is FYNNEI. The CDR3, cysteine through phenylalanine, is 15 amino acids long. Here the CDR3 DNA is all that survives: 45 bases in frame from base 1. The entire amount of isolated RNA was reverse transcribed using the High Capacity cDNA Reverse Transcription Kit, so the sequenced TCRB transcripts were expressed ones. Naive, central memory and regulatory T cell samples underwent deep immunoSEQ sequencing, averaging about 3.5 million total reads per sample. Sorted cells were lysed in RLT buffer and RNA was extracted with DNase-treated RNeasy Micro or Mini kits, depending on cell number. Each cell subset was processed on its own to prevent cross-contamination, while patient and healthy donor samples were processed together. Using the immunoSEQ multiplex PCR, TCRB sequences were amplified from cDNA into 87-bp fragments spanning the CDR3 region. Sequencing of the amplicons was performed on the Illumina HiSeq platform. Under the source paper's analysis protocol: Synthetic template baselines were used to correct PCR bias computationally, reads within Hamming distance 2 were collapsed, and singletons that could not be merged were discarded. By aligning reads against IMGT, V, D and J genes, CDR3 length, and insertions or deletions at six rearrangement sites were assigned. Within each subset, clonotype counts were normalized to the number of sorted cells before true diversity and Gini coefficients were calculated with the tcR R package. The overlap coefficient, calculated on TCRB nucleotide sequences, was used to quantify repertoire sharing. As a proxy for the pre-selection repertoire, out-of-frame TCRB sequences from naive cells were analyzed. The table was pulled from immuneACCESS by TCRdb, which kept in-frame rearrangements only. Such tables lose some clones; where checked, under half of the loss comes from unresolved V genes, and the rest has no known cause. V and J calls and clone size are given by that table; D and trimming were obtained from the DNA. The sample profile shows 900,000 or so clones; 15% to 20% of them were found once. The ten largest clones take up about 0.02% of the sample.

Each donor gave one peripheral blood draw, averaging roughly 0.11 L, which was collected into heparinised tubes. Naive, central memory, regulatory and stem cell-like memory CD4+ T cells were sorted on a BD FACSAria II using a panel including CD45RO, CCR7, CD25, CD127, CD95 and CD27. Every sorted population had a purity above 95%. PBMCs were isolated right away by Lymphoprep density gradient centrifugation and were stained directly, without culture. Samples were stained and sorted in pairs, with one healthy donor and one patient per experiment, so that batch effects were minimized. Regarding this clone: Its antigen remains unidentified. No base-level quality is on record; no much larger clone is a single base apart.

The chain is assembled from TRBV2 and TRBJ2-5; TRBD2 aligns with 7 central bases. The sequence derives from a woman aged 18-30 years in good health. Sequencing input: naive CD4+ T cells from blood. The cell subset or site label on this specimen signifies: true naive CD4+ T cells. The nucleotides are TGTGCCAGCAGGATGGGGTTTAGCGGGCAAGAGACCCAGTACTTC. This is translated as CASRMGFSGQETQYF.